This entry is about one TCR beta chain. The antigen is undetermined. This CDR3 contains 14 residues. The germline gives CDR1 SGHAT, CDR2 FQNNGV. Deletions cut 4 bases from V and 5 bases from J, with 13 bases between. Time point described: pre-treatment sample, taken before nivolumab and TIL therapy. This sample was included in a study of TIL therapy for anti-PD-1-resistant metastatic lung cancer. Study information: Patients then received nivolumab; progressors got lymphodepletion, TIL and IL-2.

This was the immunoSEQ v3 assay. Assay used: immunoSEQ multiplex PCR; TCRdb lists only in-frame clones, some missing. This repertoire shows more than 50,000 clones, about nine tenths found once; its top ten account for around 2.6%. Study-wide results and limits: Treatment-naive, never-smoker and oncogene-addicted patients were overrepresented in this highly selected cohort. Infused TIL clonotypes partially replaced the baseline blood repertoire, then decayed over months.

The rearrangement links TRBV11-2 to TRBJ2-3, with D perhaps assigned TRBD1 or TRBD2 (5 bases each). The sample in question was blood, obtained at baseline. The receptor's source is a person aged 25-79 years with non-small cell lung cancer. Here the CDR3 reads CASSSTGDLDTQYF. In DNA form, the CDR3 reads TGTGCCAGCAGCTCTACTGGGGACCTAGATACGCAGTATTTT.